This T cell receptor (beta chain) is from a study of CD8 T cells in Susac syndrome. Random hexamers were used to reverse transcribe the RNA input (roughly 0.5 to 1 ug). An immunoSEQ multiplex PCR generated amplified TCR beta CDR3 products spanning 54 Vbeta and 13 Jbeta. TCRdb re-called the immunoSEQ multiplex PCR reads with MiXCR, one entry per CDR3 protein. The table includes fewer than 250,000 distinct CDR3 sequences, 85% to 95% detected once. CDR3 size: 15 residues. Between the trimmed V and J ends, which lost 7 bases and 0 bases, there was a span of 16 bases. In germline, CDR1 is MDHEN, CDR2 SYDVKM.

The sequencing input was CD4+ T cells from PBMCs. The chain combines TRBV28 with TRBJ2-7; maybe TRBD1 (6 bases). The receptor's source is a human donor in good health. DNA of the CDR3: TGTGCCAGCACCCCCCGGGTCAGGGGCTCCTACGAGCAGTACGTC. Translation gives CASTPRVRGSYEQYV.